What follows describes a single T cell receptor (beta chain). This record comes from a study of blood T cell repertoires in COVID-19. Study processing details: Reference gene primers were amplified, and this amplification served to estimate nucleated cell counts. The protocol was immunoSEQ multiplex PCR, while the TCRdb copy is restricted to in-frame clones and leaves out a portion. D and trimming come from the DNA, and the V and J calls and clone size come from that table. Found here are roughly 230,000 clones, approximately 84% of them singletons; the top ten hold around 3.7%. Germline CDR1 is SGHNT and CDR2 is YENEEA. V gave up 2 bases and J gave up 1 base, with 8 bases separating them. The CDR3 totals 14 residues. Adults between roughly 18 and 89 years of age took part from 24 US areas. Each participant's cohort was designated according to participant-reported clinical history.

Specimen: PBMCs or T cells enriched from blood (not recorded which). The chain couples TRBV11-3 to TRBJ1-1; no clear D. The receptor was isolated from a man aged 45-65 years who had recovered from COVID-19. CDR3: CASSLLRENTEAFF. The CDR3, as DNA: TGTGCCAGCAGCTTATTACGGGAGAACACTGAAGCTTTCTTT.